The 15 T cell receptor beta chains reported below all come from one sample, sequenced in a study of blood T cell repertoires in COVID-19. The repertoire was sequenced with immunoSEQ multiplex PCR; TCRdb's copy has only in-frame clones and lacks some. The sample lists around 250,000 clones, approximately 83% seen once, with 1.5% to 2% in the top ten. Source material: PBMCs or T cells enriched from blood (not recorded which). The source is a woman aged 50 to 60 who had recovered from COVID-19.

The chain combines TRBV27 with TRBJ1-5; 9 bases agree with TRBD1. The CDR3 length is 17 residues. Trimming removed 5 bases from V and 1 base from J; junction bases left unmatched: 9. Germline V gene lookup returns CDR1 MNHEY and CDR2 SMNVEV (reference sequence). CDR3 in amino acids: CASSPSRTGASNQPQHF. The CDR3 DNA is TGTGCCAGCAGTCCATCACGGACAGGGGCCAGCAATCAGCCCCAGCATTTT.

The rearrangement joins TRBV11-2 to TRBJ1-1; possible D gene TRBD1, 5 bases. The CDR3 extends over 14 amino acids. The V end lost 5 bases, the J end lost 5 bases, and 15 bases lay between the germline ends. Looked up from germline, CDR1 is SGHAT and CDR2 is FQNNGV. CDR3 nucleotide sequence: TGTGCCAGCAGCACTTTGGGGGGTGGAACTGAAGCTTTCTTT. Amino acids: CASSTLGGGTEAFF. Based on the CDR3 plus reference TRBV11-2 and TRBJ1-1, the full variable domain is EAGVAQSPRYKIIEKRQSVAFWCNPISGHATLYWYQQILGQGPKLLIQFQNNGVVDDSQLPKDRFSAERLKGVDSTLKIQPAKLEDSAVYLCASSTLGGGTEAFFGQGTRLTVV.

The gene calls are TRBV18 and TRBJ2-7; tentatively, D is TRBD1 (6 bases). The V end was cut by 5 bases, the J end by 0 bases, with 11 bases between. Germline CDR1 KGHSH, CDR2 LQKENI. CDR3 length: 14 amino acids. The CDR3 region has the DNA TGTGCCAGCTCATCACACAGGGACTCCTACGAGCAGTACTTC. Translating gives CASSSHRDSYEQYF. Using reference TRBV18 and TRBJ2-7 for the parts outside the CDR3, the full variable domain is NAGVMQNPRHLVRRRGQEARLRCSPMKGHSHVYWYRQLPEEGLKFMVYLQKENIIDESGMPKERFSAEFPKEGPSILRIQQVVRGDSAAYFCASSSHRDSYEQYFGPGTRLTVT.

The chain employs TRBV7-9 and TRBJ1-1; 7 positions match TRBD1. V was pared by 4 bases and J by 4 bases, with 9 bases of the junction left unmatched. This CDR3 contains 15 residues. From germline, CDR1 is SEHNR and CDR2 FQNEAQ (reference sequence). CDR3 coding DNA: TGTGCCAGCAGCTCCCGGGCACACAGGGGCACTGAAGCTTTCTTT. Translating gives CASSSRAHRGTEAFF.

The chain uses TRBV5-1 and TRBJ1-4; weak D call: TRBD1 (6 bases). The CDR3 is 15 residues long. Between the trimmed V and J ends, which lost 0 bases and 6 bases, there was a span of 12 bases. Germline V gene sequence: CDR1 SGHRS, CDR2 YFSETQ. CDR3 coding DNA: TGCGCCAGCAGCTTGGCGACAGGCGATTATGAAAAACTGTTTTTT. It translates to CASSLATGDYEKLFF.

V and J are TRBV4-2 and TRBJ2-7, with D uncertain. The CDR3 loop spans 13 amino acids. The V end lost 1 base, the J end lost 0 bases, and 4 bases lay between the germline ends. CDR1 is LGHNA and CDR2 is YNFKEQ in the germline V gene. CDR3 amino acids: CASSQGASYEQYF. The DNA of the CDR3 is TGTGCCAGCAGCCAAGGGGCCTCCTACGAGCAGTACTTC.

V gene TRBV5-1 combines with J gene TRBJ2-1; weak D call: TRBD2 (6 bases). Trimming left V 4 bases short and J 0 bases short, with 14 bases between. The CDR3 consists of 16 residues. The germline CDR1 and CDR2 sequences are SGHRS and YFSETQ. The CDR3 sequence: CASSPLPSASYNEQFF. In DNA, the CDR3 is TGCGCCAGCAGCCCCCTTCCTAGCGCCTCCTACAATGAGCAGTTCTTC.

The chain links TRBV7-2 to TRBJ2-7; 9 nucleotides line up with TRBD1. The CDR3 consists of 15 residues. Per germline, CDR1 SGHTA and CDR2 FQGNSA. The junction had 5 bases not matched to a gene; V was cut back by 3 bases and J by 2 bases. The CDR3 DNA is TGTGCCAGCAGCTTCGGACAGGGGAGCGCCTACGAGCAGTACTTC. This codes for CASSFGQGSAYEQYF.

The chain links TRBV19 to TRBJ2-1; 10 bases agree with TRBD2. The CDR3 sequence is 17 residues long. J was trimmed by 9 bases and V by 3 bases; bases with no gene match: 14. Germline V gene lookup returns CDR1 LNHDA and CDR2 SQIVND (reference sequence). The CDR3 DNA reads as TGTGCCAGTAGTATGTGGCGTCGGTCTAGCGGGAGCGGTGAGCAGTTCTTC. It encodes CASSMWRRSSGSGEQFF. The full variable domain, in which reference TRBV19 and TRBJ2-1 provide the parts outside the CDR3, is DGGITQSPKYLFRKEGQNVTLSCEQNLNHDAMYWYRQDPGQGLRLIYYSQIVNDFQKGDIAEGYSVSREKKESFPLTVTSAQKNPTAFYLCASSMWRRSSGSGEQFFGPGTRLTVL.

V is TRBV5-6 and J is TRBJ2-3; TRBD2 matches at 12 bases. The CDR3 length is 15 residues. The germline gives CDR1 SGHDT, CDR2 YYEEEE. J gave up 5 bases and V 2 bases, and 3 bases lay outside the gene matches. The CDR3 spells CASSFGLAGQDTQYF. In DNA, the CDR3 is TGTGCCAGCAGCTTTGGACTAGCGGGGCAAGATACGCAGTATTTT.

The chain has TRBV5-1 and TRBJ1-5; D perhaps matches TRBD1 (6 bases). V lost 2 bases to trimming and J lost 7 bases, with 13 bases between them. The CDR3 is made up of 14 amino acids. Germline CDR1 reads SGHRS; CDR2 reads YFSETQ. CDR3 sequence reads: CASSLGGPLQPQHF. The CDR3 nucleotides are TGCGCCAGCAGCTTAGGGGGTCCTTTACAGCCCCAGCATTTT. The full variable domain, its missing parts supplied by reference TRBV5-1 and TRBJ1-5, is KAGVTQTPRYLIKTRGQQVTLSCSPISGHRSVSWYQQTPGQGLQFLFEYFSETQRNKGNFPGRFSGRQFSNSRSEMNVSTLELGDSALYLCASSLGGPLQPQHFGDGTRLSIL.

The rearrangement uses TRBV10-3 and TRBJ2-1; D gene uncertain. The germline V and J ends were trimmed by 0 bases and 2 bases, with 8 bases remaining between them. This CDR3 comprises 15 residues. CDR1 is ENHRY and CDR2 is SYGVKD in the germline V gene. CDR3 sequence reads: CAISESTQTYNEQFF. As DNA, the CDR3 is TGTGCCATCAGTGAGTCGACTCAAACCTACAATGAGCAGTTCTTC.

In this sample, this clone turned up once. The V gene is TRBV10-3, the J gene TRBJ1-3; D possibly corresponds to TRBD1 (5 bases). Trimming cost V 5 bases and J 2 bases, with 16 bases left between them. This CDR3 comprises 16 residues. Germline V lookup: CDR1 ENHRY, CDR2 SYGVKD. The CDR3 spells CAISPLFDRAGNTIYF. The CDR3 nucleotides are TGTGCCATCAGTCCGTTATTTGACAGAGCTGGAAACACCATATATTTT.

The chain employs TRBV3-1 (or the pseudogene TRBV3-2) and TRBJ2-1, with D possibly matching TRBD2 (6 bases). This CDR3 comprises 16 residues. The V gene lost 0 bases and the J gene lost 5 bases, with 14 bases spanning the gap. The germline V gene has CDR1 LGHDT and CDR2 YNNKEL (reference sequence). This CDR3 is CASSQDRQGLDNEQFF. The CDR3 coding sequence is TGTGCCAGCAGCCAAGATCGGCAGGGACTCGACAATGAGCAGTTCTTC.

V usage is TRBV18 and J usage is TRBJ2-7, with TRBD1 matching over 7 bases. Germline CDR1 reads KGHSH; CDR2 reads LQKENI. V was clipped by 3 bases and J by 2 bases; unmatched bases: 13. The CDR3 loop spans 17 amino acids. The CDR3 protein is CASSPTAGQERAYEQYF. Written as DNA, the CDR3 is TGTGCCAGCTCACCTACCGCCGGACAGGAAAGGGCCTACGAGCAGTACTTC.